This is a list of T cell receptor beta chains from one sample in a study of somatic mutations in cytotoxic T cells in rheumatoid arthritis. The table came from immunoSEQ multiplex PCR; TCRdb's copy has only in-frame clones and leaves some out. This table has about 23,000 clones, about 77% appearing once. Sequenced material: CD8+ T cells sorted from blood. The receptors were sampled from an adult with rheumatoid arthritis. Each CDR3 is given with its conserved first and last residue. Fields, in order: clone size, V gene, D gene, J gene, CDR3 protein. The D gene is left open where the match is weak. Rows may omit the clone size; those that give it use once, few, many or a size class.

.	TRBV4-1	.	TRBJ1-5	CASSLSDESNQPQHF
.	TRBV13	.	TRBJ2-7	CASSPTGLPEQYF
.	TRBV5-4	.	TRBJ2-2	CASSLNGDRETGELFF
.	TRBV27	TRBD2	TRBJ2-1	CASRTSGRRAHEQFF
.	TRBV2	.	TRBJ1-4	CASKIARALGEKLFF
.	TRBV27	.	TRBJ1-2	CASSLWGGSLYGYTF
.	TRBV6-5	.	TRBJ1-2	CASSYVGNKRGGYTF
.	TRBV25-1	TRBD1	TRBJ1-2	CASSEYGTGLNYGYTF
.	TRBV5-6	.	TRBJ1-1	CASSLVNTEAFF
.	TRBV5-8	.	TRBJ1-1	CASSFGRYRAFF
.	TRBV11-1	.	TRBJ2-5	CASSLAPGGTNRYQETQYF
few	TRBV13	.	TRBJ2-3	CASSLRASEYRDTQYF
.	TRBV29-1	.	TRBJ2-2	CSVTVREAGELFF
few	TRBV18	.	TRBJ2-3	CASSPDSGGTDTQYF
.	TRBV2	.	TRBJ2-2	CAIRRQGGNTGELFF
few	TRBV5-6	TRBD1	TRBJ2-7	CASSLGQSSYEQYF
.	TRBV30	.	TRBJ1-1	CAWHTGVLTEAFF
.	TRBV6-1	.	TRBJ2-3	CASSERGNTQYF
.	TRBV6-5	.	TRBJ2-3	CASSRVRFGADTQYF
few	TRBV10-1	TRBD2	TRBJ2-7	CASSDLAGVGLGEQYF
.	TRBV6-5	.	TRBJ1-1	CASSYGGQEAFF
.	TRBV25-1	.	TRBJ1-1	CASGNPGEVGTEAFF
once	TRBV30	.	TRBJ1-1	CAWGALAFF
.	TRBV18	.	TRBJ1-1	CASSPGFGTEAFF
.	TRBV7-9	.	TRBJ1-4	CASSFSGLGVEKLFF
.	TRBV5-1	TRBD2	TRBJ2-1	CASSTGTSGSKRRRNNEQFF
.	TRBV4-1	.	TRBJ2-7	CASSQGGGGQYEQYF
.	TRBV19	.	TRBJ1-4	CATRQENEKLFF
few	TRBV29-1	TRBD1	TRBJ1-1	CSVWDRRAFF
.	TRBV4-1	.	TRBJ1-5	CASGRQFGNQPQHF